This entry concerns a single T cell receptor beta chain. Time point given: patch test 1, 2 weeks after DPC sensitization. As to treatment: therapeutic diphenylcyclopropenone sensitization with weekly scalp DPC. This CDR3 is 16 amino acids long. TCRdb ran MiXCR on the RACE reads and lists one entry per CDR3 protein. The profile shows around 150,000 distinct CDR3 sequences, roughly 15% of them singletons. The sample comes from a study of human T cells and chemical hapten exposure. Study summary: DPC at 2% was the sensitizing agent, placed on approximately 2 cm by approximately 2 cm of upper inner arm skin.

The rearrangement links TRBV21-1 to TRBJ2-5; TRBD1 is taken as the D call from the table, unchecked against the DNA. TRBV21-1 is a listed pseudogene. This TCR derives from a woman in her 30s with alopecia areata. Some clones in this sample may be carry-over from other donors' samples. Sequencing used whole blood, obtained in connection with sensitization to the hapten diphenylcyclopropenone (DPC). The CDR3 coding sequence is TGTGCCAGCAGCAAAGCGGGTACGCACCAGGGGGAGACCCAGTACTTC. Translating gives CASSKAGTHQGETQYF.